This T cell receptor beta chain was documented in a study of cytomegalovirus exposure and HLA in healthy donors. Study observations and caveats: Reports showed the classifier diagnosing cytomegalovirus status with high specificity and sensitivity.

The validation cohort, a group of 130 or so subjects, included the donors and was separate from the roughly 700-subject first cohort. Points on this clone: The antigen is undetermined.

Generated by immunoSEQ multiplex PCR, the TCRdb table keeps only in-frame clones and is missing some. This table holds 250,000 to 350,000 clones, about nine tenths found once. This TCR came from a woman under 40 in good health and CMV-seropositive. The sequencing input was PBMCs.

The CDR3 bases are TGTGCCAGCAGCTTAGGTACCGGACAGGACGGGCCTGAAGCTTTCTTT. Amino acids: CASSLGTGQDGPEAFF. The chain recombines TRBV7-9 with TRBJ1-1, with TRBD1 identical over 7 bases. Germline V lookup: CDR1 SEHNR, CDR2 FQNEAQ (reference sequence). Unmatched junction bases numbered 11, after V lost 1 base and J lost 6 bases. The CDR3 has 16 residues.